The T cell receptor beta chain described here comes from a study of cytomegalovirus exposure and HLA in healthy donors. Germline V CDR1 and CDR2: SSHAT, FNYEAQ (reference sequence). This CDR3 spans 16 amino acids. In the PCR, 60 Vbeta and 13 Jbeta primers were used. Some clones are missing from TCRdb's copy, which holds only in-frame ones; the method was immunoSEQ multiplex PCR. The sample yields under 150,000 clones, 79% seen once. Overall study results and limits: Earlier analysis yielded a pattern in which most TCR beta V segments were productive about 90% or about 30% of the time. Many donors shared some public TCRs, even though most TCR sequences were rare. A later analysis linked a missense variant in DCLRE1C to the trimming of TCR beta V and J genes. An analysis was carried out later, and it reportedly showed fewer N-insertions in an Asian-associated ancestry cluster than the approximately 710-donor mean.

About this clone: The antigen is undetermined. At one end, the junction sequence differs from germline, possibly due to a read error.

The sequenced sample consisted of PBMCs. The rearrangement uses TRBV7-7 and TRBJ2-1, with 8 bases matching TRBD2. This TCR was recovered from a man between 18 and 29 years old in good health and CMV-seronegative. CDR3 amino acids: CASSLREGGANNEQFF. The CDR3 DNA reads as TGTGCTAGCAGCTTACGGGAGGGGGGTGCAAACAATGAGCAGTTCTTC.